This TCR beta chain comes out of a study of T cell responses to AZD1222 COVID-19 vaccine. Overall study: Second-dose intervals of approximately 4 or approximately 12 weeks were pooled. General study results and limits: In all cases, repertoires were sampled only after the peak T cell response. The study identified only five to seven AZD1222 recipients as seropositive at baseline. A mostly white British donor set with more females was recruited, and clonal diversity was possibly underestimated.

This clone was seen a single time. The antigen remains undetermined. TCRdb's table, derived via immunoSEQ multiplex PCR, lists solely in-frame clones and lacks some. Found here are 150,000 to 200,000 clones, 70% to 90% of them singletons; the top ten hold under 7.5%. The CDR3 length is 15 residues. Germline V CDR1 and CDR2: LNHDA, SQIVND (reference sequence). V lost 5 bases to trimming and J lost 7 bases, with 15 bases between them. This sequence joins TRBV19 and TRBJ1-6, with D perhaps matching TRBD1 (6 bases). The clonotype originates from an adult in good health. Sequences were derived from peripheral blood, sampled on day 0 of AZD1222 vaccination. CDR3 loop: CASSPGAGVNSPLHF. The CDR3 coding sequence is TGTGCCAGTAGTCCCGGGGCAGGGGTAAATTCACCCCTCCACTTT.